This T cell receptor beta chain was observed in a study of blood T cell repertoires in COVID-19. The wider study: Collection of acute and convalescent COVID-19 samples took place in the United States, Italy and Spain.

Authors' processing steps: Amplified reference gene primers provided the basis for estimating nucleated cell counts. Method: immunoSEQ multiplex PCR; TCRdb's copy keeps in-frame clones and lacks some. The V and J calls and clone size come from that table; D and trimming were worked out from the DNA. Of 75,000 to 100,000 clones in the sample, roughly 91% are singletons; the top ten hold 4.9%. CDR3 length: 17 residues. V gave up 4 bases and J gave up 8 bases; unmatched junction bases: 13. The V gene's germline CDR1 is SNHLY and CDR2 FYNNEI. The genes are TRBV2 and TRBJ2-2; 10 positions agree with TRBD2. Sequencing was carried out using peripheral blood. The clonotype comes from an elderly woman with acute or convalescent COVID-19. CDR3 sequence: CASSVASGGSGEGELFF. As DNA, the CDR3 is TGTGCCAGCAGTGTGGCTAGCGGGGGCTCCGGAGAGGGGGAGCTGTTTTTT.